Sequencing of this T cell receptor (beta chain) was carried out in a study of T cell repertoires in cytomegalovirus infection. Looking at the study overall: Newly reported HLA-C-restricted and thoroughly characterized HLA-B-restricted CMV epitopes were employed. Indicated by public TCR beta signatures were CMV infection and matching HLA type.

Germline-derived CDR1 and CDR2 are SGDLS and YYNGEE. The CDR3 consists of 14 residues. V was pared by 2 bases and J by 6 bases, with 13 bases between. As regards this clonotype: The antigen is not known.

From the reads, TCRdb called clonotypes with MiXCR, one entry per CDR3 protein. The table lists approximately 600,000 distinct CDR3 sequences, about 40% of them singletons. The origin of this receptor is a human donor in good health (CMV status not recorded). Some clones in this sample may be carry-over from other donors' samples. Sample: cultured PBMCs, taken from culture after CMV antigen stimulation. The chain employs TRBV9 and TRBJ2-3; maybe TRBD1 (5 bases). The CDR3 nucleotides are TGTGCCAGCAGCGTTACAGGAAACCACGATACGCAGTATTTT. Its translation: CASSVTGNHDTQYF.